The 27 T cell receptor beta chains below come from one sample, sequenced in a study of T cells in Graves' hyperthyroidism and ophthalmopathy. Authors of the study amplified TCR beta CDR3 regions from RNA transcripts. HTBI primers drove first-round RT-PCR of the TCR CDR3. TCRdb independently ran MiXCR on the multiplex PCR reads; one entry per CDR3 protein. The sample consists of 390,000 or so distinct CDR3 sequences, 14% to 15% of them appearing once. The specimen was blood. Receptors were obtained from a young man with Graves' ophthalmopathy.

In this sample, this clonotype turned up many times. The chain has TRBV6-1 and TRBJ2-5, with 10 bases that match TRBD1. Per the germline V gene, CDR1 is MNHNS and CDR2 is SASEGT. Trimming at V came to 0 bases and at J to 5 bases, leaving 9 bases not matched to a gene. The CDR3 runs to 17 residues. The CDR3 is CASSEALDRGAYETQYF. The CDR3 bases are TGTGCCAGCAGTGAAGCGTTGGACAGGGGGGCGTATGAGACCCAGTACTTC.

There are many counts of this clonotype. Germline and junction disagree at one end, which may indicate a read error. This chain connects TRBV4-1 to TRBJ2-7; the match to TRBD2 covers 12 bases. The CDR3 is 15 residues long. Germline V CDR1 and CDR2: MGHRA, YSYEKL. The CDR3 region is CASSQLAGGSYEQYF. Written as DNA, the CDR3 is TGTGCCAGCAGCCAACTAGCGGGAGGTTCCTACGAGCAGTACTTC.

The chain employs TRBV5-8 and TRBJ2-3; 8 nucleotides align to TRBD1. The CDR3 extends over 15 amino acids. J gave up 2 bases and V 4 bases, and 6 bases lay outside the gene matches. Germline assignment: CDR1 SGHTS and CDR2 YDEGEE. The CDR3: CASSKQTGATDTQYF. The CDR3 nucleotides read TGTGCCAGCAGCAAACAGACAGGGGCCACAGATACGCAGTATTTT. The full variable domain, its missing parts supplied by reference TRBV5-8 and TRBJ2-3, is EAGVTQSPTHLIKTRGQQATLRCSPISGHTSVYWYQQALGLGLQFLLWYDEGEERNRGNFPPRFSGRQFPNYSSELNVNALELEDSALYLCASSKQTGATDTQYFGPGTRLTVL.

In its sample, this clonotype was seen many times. CDR3 nucleotides: TGCGCCAGCAGCTCCTCGGGACTAAGCAGCTCCTACGAGCAGTACTTC. It translates to CASSSSGLSSSYEQYF. This sequence joins TRBV5-1 and TRBJ2-7; 7 nucleotides match TRBD2. The CDR3 is 16 residues long. J gave up 0 bases and V 3 bases, and 9 bases lay outside the gene matches. Germline CDR1 is SGHRS and CDR2 is YFSETQ. Using reference TRBV5-1 and TRBJ2-7 for the parts outside the CDR3, the full variable domain is KAGVTQTPRYLIKTRGQQVTLSCSPISGHRSVSWYQQTPGQGLQFLFEYFSETQRNKGNFPGRFSGRQFSNSRSEMNVSTLELGDSALYLCASSSSGLSSSYEQYFGPGTRLTVT.

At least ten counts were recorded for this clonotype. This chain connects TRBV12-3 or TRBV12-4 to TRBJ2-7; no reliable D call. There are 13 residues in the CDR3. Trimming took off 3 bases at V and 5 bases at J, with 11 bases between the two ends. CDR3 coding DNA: TGTGCCAGCAGTTTTCGCCGGCTGCACGAGCAGTACTTC. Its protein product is CASSFRRLHEQYF.

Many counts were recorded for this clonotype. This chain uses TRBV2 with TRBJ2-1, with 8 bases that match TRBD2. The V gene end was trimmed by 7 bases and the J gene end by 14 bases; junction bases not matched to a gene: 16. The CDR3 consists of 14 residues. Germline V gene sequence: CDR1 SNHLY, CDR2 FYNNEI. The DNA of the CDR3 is TGTGCCAGCATGGGGGGGTCATTAGCGGGAACCGAGTTCTTC. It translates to CASMGGSLAGTEFF.

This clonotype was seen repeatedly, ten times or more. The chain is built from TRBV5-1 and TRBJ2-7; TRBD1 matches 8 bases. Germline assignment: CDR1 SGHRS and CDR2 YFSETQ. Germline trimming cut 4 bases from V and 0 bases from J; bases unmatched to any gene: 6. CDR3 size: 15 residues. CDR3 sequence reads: CASSLGDRSSYEQYF. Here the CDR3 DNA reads TGCGCCAGCAGCCTCGGGGACAGGAGCTCCTACGAGCAGTACTTC.

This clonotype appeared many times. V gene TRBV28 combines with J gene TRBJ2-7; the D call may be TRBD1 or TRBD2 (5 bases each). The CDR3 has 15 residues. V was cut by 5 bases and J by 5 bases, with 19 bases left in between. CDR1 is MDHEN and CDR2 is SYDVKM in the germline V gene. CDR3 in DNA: TGTGCCAGCAGTGCACTCGGGACCCGTGCCCACGAGCAGTACTTC. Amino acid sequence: CASSALGTRAHEQYF.

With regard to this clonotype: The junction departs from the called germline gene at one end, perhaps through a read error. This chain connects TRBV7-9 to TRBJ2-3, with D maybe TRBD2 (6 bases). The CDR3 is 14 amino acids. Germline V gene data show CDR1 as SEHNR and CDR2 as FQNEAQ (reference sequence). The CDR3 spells CASNLAAGSRAQYF. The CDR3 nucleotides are TGTGCCAGCAACTTAGCGGCGGGCTCGAGAGCGCAGTATTTT.

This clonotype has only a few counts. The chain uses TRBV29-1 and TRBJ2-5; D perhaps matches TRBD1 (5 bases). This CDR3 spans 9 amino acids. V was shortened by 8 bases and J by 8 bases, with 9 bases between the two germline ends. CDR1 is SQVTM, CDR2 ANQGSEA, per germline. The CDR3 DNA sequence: TGCAGCCCAAGGGGTACCCAGTACTTC. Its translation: CSPRGTQYF.

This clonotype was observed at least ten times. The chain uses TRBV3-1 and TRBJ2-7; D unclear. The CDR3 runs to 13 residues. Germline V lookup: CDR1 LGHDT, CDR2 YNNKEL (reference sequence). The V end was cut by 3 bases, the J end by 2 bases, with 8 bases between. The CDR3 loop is CASSHGGTYEQYF. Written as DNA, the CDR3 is TGTGCCAGCAGCCATGGCGGAACCTACGAGCAGTACTTC.

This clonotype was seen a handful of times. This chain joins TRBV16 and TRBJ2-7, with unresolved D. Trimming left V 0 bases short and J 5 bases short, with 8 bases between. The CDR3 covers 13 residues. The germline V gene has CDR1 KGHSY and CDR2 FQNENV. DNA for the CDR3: TGTGCCAGCAGCCAATCGCGTATGGACGAGCAGTACTTC. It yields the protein CASSQSRMDEQYF.

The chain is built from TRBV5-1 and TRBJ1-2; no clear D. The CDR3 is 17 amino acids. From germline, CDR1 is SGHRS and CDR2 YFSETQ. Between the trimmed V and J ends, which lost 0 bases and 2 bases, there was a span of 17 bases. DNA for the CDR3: TGCGCCAGCAGCTTGGGGGGAGCGGGAGTCCGGAACTATGGCTACACCTTC. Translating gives CASSLGGAGVRNYGYTF.

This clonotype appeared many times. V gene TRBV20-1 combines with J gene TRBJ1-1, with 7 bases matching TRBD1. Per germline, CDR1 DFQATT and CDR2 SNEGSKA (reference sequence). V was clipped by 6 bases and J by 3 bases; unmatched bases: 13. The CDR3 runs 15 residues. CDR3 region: CSAPGQGGLHTEAFF. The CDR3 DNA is TGCAGTGCCCCCGGCCAGGGGGGTTTGCACACTGAAGCTTTCTTT.

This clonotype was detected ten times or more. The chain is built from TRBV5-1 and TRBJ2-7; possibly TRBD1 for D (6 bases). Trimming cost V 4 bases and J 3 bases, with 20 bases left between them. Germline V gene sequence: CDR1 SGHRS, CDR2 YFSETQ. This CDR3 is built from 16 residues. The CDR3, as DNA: TGCGCCAGCAGCCCCAACCCGACAGGCTCCCTCTACGAGCAGTACTTC. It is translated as CASSPNPTGSLYEQYF.

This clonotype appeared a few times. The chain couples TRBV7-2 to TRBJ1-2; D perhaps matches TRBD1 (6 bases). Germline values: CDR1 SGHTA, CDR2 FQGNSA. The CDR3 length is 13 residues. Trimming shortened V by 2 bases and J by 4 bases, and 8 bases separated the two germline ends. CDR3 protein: CASSLTGPYGYTF. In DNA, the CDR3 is TGTGCCAGCAGCTTAACAGGGCCCTATGGCTACACCTTC.

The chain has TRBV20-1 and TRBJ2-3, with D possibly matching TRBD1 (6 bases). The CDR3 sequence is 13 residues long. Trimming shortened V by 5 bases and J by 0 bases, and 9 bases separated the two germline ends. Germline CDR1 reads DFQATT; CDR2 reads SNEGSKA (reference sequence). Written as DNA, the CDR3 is TGCAGTGCTTCGGACAGAAGCACAGATACGCAGTATTTT. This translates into CSASDRSTDTQYF.

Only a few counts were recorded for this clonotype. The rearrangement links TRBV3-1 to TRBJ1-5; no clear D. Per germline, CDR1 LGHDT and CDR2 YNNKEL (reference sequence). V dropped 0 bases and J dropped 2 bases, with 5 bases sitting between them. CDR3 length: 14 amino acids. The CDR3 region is CASSQDLGNQPQHF. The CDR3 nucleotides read TGTGCCAGCAGCCAAGATTTGGGCAATCAGCCCCAGCATTTT.

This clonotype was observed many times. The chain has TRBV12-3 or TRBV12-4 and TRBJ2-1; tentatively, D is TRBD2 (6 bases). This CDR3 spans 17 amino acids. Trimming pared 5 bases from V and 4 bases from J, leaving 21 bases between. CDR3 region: CASSEGFGTLTYNEQFF. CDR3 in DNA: TGTGCCAGCAGTGAAGGTTTCGGGACTTTGACGTACAATGAGCAGTTCTTC.

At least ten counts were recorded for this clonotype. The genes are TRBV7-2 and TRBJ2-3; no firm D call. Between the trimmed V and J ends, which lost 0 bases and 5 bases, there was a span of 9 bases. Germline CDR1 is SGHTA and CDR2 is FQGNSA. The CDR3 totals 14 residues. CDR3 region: CASSLAPKGDTQYF. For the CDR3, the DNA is TGTGCCAGCAGCTTAGCACCAAAGGGAGATACGCAGTATTTT.

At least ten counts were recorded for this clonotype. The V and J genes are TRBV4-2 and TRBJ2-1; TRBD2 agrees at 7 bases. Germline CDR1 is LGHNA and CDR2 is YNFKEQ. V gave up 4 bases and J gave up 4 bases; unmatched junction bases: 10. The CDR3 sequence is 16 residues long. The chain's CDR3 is CASSLVGGSEYNEQFF. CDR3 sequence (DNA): TGTGCCAGCAGCCTGGTGGGCGGGAGCGAGTACAATGAGCAGTTCTTC.

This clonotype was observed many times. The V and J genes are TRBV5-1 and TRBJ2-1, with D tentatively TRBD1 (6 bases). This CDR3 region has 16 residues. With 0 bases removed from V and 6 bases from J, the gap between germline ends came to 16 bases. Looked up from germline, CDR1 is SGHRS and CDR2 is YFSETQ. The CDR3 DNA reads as TGCGCCAGCAGCTTGGCCGAACAGGGTCTGTCCAATGAGCAGTTCTTC. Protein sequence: CASSLAEQGLSNEQFF.

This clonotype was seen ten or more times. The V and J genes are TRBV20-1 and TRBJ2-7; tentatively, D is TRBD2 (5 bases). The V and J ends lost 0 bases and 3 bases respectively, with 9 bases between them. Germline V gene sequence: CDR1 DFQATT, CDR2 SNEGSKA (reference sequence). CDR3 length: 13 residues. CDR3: CSARDHDYYEQYF. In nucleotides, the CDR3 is TGCAGTGCTAGAGATCATGACTACTACGAGCAGTACTTC.

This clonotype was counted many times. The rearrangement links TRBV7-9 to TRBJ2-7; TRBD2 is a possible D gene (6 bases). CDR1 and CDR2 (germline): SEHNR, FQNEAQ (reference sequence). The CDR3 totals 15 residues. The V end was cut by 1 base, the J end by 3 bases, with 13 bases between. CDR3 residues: CASSLVALAVYEQYF. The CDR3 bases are TGTGCCAGCAGCTTAGTGGCTTTAGCGGTCTACGAGCAGTACTTC. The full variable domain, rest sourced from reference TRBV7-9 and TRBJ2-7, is DTGVSQNPRHKITKRGQNVTFRCDPISEHNRLYWYRQTLGQGPEFLTYFQNEAQLEKSRLLSDRFSAERPKGSFSTLEIQRTEQGDSAMYLCASSLVALAVYEQYFGPGTRLTVT.

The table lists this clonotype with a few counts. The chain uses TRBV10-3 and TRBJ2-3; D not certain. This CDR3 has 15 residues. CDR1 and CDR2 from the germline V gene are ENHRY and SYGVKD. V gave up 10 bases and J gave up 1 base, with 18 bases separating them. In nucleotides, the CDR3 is TGTGCCACCCTCGACTCTTCAGAGGGCACAGATACGCAGTATTTT. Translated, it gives CATLDSSEGTDTQYF.

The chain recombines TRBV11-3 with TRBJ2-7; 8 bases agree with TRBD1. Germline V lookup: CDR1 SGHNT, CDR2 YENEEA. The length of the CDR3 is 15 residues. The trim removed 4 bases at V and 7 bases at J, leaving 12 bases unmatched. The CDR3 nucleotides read TGTGCCAGCAGCTCCCGGGGCAGGGGGCTAAATGAGCAGTACTTC. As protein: CASSSRGRGLNEQYF.

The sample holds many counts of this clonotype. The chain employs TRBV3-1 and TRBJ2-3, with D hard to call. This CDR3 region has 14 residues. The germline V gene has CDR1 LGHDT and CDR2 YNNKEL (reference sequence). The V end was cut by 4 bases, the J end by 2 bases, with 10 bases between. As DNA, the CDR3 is TGTGCCAGCAGCCGAGGCGGTTTCACAGATACGCAGTATTTT. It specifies CASSRGGFTDTQYF.